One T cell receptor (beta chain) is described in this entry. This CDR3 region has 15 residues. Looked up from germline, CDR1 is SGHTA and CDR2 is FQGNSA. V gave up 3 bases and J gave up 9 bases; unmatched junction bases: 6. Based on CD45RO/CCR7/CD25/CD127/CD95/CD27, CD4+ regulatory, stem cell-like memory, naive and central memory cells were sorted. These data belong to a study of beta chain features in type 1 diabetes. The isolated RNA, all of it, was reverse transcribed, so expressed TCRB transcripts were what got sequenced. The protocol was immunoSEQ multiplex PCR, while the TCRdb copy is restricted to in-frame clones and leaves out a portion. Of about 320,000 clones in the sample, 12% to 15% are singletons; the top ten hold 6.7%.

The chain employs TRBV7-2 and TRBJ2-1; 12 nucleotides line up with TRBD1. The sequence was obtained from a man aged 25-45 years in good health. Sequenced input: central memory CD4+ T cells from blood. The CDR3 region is CASSLTGQGAGEQFF. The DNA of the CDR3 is TGTGCCAGCAGCTTGACGGGACAGGGGGCCGGTGAGCAGTTCTTC. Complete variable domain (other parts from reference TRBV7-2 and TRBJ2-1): GAGVSQSPSNKVTEKGKDVELRCDPISGHTALYWYRQSLGQGLEFLIYFQGNSAPDKSGLPSDRFSAERTGGSVSTLTIQRTQQEDSAVYLCASSLTGQGAGEQFFGPGTRLTVL.